The T cell receptor (beta chain) described here comes from a study of T-cell reconstitution after alpha-beta-depleted transplantation in children. Points from the study as a whole: After one year, T-cell counts and TCRbeta diversity mostly came from new T cells.

Of note for this clonotype: Its antigen is undetermined.

There are 13 residues in the CDR3. V was trimmed by 6 bases and J by 8 bases, leaving 17 bases between them. Looked up from germline, CDR1 is DFQATT and CDR2 is SNEGSKA (reference sequence). Preparation of the TCRbeta library used unique molecular identifiers. Using its own MiXCR run on the PCR reads, TCRdb lists one record per CDR3 protein. The sample consists of some 100,000 distinct CDR3 sequences, 23% of them appearing once. The source is a boy aged 2-9 years with acute lymphoblastic leukemia, due to receive a stem cell transplant. The chain employs TRBV20-1 and TRBJ1-5, with D tentatively TRBD1 (6 bases). The material sequenced was PBMCs, taken before TCRalphabeta/CD19-depleted stem cell transplant. The CDR3 reads CSALTGPVKPQHF. CDR3 DNA: TGCAGTGCCCTAACAGGGCCGGTGAAGCCCCAGCATTTT.